The clone carrying this T cell receptor (beta chain) was seen many times. Its antigen is still unknown. New diagnoses, under 2 months' duration, and ages 18 to 65 characterized the hyperthyroidism patients. Other autoimmune diseases, uncontrolled infections, pregnancy or lactation ruled patients out of participation. Clinical symptoms and serum thyroxine were used for diagnosis; TRAb, thyroid ultrasound and orbital computed tomography were also relied on. The data are from a study of Graves' ophthalmopathy and Graves' hyperthyroidism. General study findings and limits: Discrimination between ophthalmopathy and stable hyperthyroidism by a 13-signature model showed about 88% sensitivity and less than 84% specificity.

TCR beta CDR3 amplification used RNA transcripts. Second-round multiplex PCR followed a first-round RT-PCR using HTBI primers. TCRdb independently ran MiXCR on the multiplex PCR reads; one entry per CDR3 protein. The table lists a few hundred thousand distinct CDR3 sequences, 15% of them singletons. V was pared by 6 bases and J by 4 bases, with 22 bases between. Germline V CDR1 and CDR2: SGHDT, YYEEEE. CDR3 length: 16 amino acids. The source is a woman under 30 with stable Graves' hyperthyroidism. The chain joins TRBV5-6 to TRBJ1-2, with D possibly matching TRBD1 (5 bases). Input material: peripheral blood. For the CDR3, the DNA is TGTGCCAGCATCAAGCTTGATCCAGGGATGGGCTATGGCTACACCTTC. Protein product: CASIKLDPGMGYGYTF.